Below, one T cell receptor beta chain is given with its context. V was cut by 5 bases and J by 4 bases, with 11 bases left in between. The germline V gene has CDR1 SGHVS and CDR2 FQNEAQ. The CDR3 runs to 13 residues. In the study's own analysis: Nucleated cell number was recorded as an estimate derived from reference gene primer amplification. Measured with immunoSEQ multiplex PCR; TCRdb has only the in-frame clones, and not every one. V, J and clone size are taken as reported in that table, and D and trimming were inferred from the DNA itself. Seen here are nearly 200,000 clones, 84% observed once, and the top ten hold around 19%. This specimen comes from a study of blood T cell repertoires in COVID-19. Across the study: COVID-19 samples, acute and convalescent, were from the United States, Italy and Spain. The analysed material was cDNA or gDNA that came from T cells, B-cell-depleted T cells, or PBMCs.

The TCR sequence derives from a human donor in a cohort sampled during active COVID-19. The V call is TRBV7-8, the J call TRBJ1-1; possibly TRBD1 for D (6 bases). The specimen sequenced was peripheral blood. Here the CDR3 reads CASSAQGFTEAFF. CDR3 in DNA: TGTGCCAGCAGCGCTCAGGGGTTCACTGAAGCTTTCTTT.